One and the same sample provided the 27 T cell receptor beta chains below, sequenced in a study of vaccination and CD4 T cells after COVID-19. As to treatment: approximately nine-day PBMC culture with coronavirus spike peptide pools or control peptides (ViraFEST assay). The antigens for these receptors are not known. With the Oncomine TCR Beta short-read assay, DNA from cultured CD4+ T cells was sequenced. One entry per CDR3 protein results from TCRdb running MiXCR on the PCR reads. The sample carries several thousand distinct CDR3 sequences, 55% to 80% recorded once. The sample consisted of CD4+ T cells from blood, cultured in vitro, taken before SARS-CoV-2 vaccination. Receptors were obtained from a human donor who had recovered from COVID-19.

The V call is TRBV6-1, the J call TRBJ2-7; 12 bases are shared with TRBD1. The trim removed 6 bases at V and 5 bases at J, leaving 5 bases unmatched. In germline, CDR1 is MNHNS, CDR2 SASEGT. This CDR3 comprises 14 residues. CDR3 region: CASRQGTGGHEQYF. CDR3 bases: TGTGCCAGCAGACAAGGGACAGGGGGCCACGAGCAGTACTTC.

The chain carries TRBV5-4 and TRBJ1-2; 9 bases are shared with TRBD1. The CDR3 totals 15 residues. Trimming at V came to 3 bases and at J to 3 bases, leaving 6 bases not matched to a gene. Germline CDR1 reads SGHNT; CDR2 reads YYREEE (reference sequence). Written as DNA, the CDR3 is TGTGCCAGCAGCTATTGGGGACAGGGATACTATGGCTACACCTTC. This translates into CASSYWGQGYYGYTF.

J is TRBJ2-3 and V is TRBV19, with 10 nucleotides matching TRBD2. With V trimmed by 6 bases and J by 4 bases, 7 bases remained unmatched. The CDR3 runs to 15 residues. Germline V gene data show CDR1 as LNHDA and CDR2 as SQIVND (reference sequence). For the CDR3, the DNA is TGTGCCAGTAGCCCCCTAGCGGGAGCGGCAGATACGCAGTATTTT. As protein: CASSPLAGAADTQYF.

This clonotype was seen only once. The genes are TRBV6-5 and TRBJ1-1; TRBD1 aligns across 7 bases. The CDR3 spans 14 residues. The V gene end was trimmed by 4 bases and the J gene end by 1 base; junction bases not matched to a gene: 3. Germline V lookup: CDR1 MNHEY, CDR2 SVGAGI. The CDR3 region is CASSLTGKNTEAFF. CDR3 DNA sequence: TGTGCCAGCAGTTTGACAGGGAAGAACACTGAAGCTTTCTTT.

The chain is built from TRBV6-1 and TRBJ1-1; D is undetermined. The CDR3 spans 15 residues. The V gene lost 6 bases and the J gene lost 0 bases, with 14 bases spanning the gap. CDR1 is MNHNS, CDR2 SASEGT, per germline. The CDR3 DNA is TGTGCCAGCAGCCGCCTAGGAGGGATGAACACTGAAGCTTTCTTT. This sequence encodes CASSRLGGMNTEAFF.

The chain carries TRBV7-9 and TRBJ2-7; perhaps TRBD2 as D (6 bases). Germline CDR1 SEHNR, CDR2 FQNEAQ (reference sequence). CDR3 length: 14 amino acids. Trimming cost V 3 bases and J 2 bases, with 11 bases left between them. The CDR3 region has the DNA TGTGCCAGCAGCTTCGGGGGAGTAACCTACGAGCAGTACTTC. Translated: CASSFGGVTYEQYF. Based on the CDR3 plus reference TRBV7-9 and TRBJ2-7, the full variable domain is DTGVSQNPRHKITKRGQNVTFRCDPISEHNRLYWYRQTLGQGPEFLTYFQNEAQLEKSRLLSDRFSAERPKGSFSTLEIQRTEQGDSAMYLCASSFGGVTYEQYFGPGTRLTVT.

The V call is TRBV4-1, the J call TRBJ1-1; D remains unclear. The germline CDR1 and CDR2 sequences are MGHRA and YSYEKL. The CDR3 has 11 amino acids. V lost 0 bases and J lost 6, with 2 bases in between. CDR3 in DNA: TGCGCCAGCAGCCAAGATGCTGAAGCTTTCTTT. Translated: CASSQDAEAFF.

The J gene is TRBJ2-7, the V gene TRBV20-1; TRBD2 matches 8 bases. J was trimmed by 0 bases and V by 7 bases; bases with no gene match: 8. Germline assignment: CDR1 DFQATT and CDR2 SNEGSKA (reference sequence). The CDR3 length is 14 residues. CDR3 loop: CSGWLAGNSYEQYF. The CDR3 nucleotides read TGCAGTGGGTGGCTAGCGGGTAACTCCTACGAGCAGTACTTC.

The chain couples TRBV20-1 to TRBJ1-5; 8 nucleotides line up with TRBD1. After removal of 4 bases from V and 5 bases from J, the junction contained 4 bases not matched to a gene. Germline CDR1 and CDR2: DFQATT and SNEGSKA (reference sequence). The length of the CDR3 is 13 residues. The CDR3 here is CSAMDRVDQPQHF. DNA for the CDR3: TGCAGTGCTATGGACAGGGTCGATCAGCCCCAGCATTTT.

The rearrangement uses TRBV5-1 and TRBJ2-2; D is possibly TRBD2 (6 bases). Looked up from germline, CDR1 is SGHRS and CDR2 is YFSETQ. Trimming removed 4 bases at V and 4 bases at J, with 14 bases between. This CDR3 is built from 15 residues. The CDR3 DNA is TGCGCCAGCAGCCTACTAGCTGGGGGCACCGGGGAGCTGTTTTTT. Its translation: CASSLLAGGTGELFF.

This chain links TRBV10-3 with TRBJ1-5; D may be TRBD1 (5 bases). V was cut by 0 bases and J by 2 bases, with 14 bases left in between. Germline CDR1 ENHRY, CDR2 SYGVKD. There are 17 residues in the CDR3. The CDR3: CAISESRGTGGNQPQHF. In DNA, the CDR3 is TGTGCCATCAGTGAGTCTCGGGGGACCGGGGGCAATCAGCCCCAGCATTTT.

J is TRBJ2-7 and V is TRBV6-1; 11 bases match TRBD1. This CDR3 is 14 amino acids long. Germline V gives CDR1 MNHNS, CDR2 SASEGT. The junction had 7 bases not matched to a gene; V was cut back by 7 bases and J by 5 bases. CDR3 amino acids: CASIRDRGIHEQYF. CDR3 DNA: TGTGCCAGCATCCGGGACAGGGGGATCCACGAGCAGTACTTC.

CDR3 nucleotide sequence: TGCAGTGCTGCTAACTCCTACAATGAGCAGTTCTTC. Its translation is CSAANSYNEQFF. This sequence joins TRBV20-1 and TRBJ2-1, with D hard to call. This CDR3 region has 12 residues. From germline, CDR1 is DFQATT and CDR2 SNEGSKA (reference sequence). V lost 5 bases to trimming and J lost 0 bases, with 5 bases between them.

The CDR3 DNA is TGTGCCAGCAGCCTAGGGCGGCGGGAGGGCCTGGATACGCAGTATTTT. It encodes CASSLGRREGLDTQYF. J is TRBJ2-3 and V is TRBV11-3; 9 positions agree with TRBD2. V lost 5 bases to trimming and J lost 6 bases; unmatched junction nucleotides: 12. The germline gives CDR1 SGHNT, CDR2 YENEEA. This CDR3 is 16 amino acids long.

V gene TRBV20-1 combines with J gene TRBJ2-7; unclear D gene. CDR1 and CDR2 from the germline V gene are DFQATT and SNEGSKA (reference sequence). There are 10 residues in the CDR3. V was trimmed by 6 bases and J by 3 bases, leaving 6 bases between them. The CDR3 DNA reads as TGCAGTGCCTGGGACTACGAGCAGTACTTC. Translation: CSAWDYEQYF.

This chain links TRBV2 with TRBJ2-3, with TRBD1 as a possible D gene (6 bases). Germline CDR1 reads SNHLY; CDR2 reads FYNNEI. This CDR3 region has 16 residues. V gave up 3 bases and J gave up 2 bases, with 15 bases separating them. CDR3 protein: CASSETPQGITDTQYF. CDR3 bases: TGTGCCAGCAGTGAGACCCCCCAGGGGATCACAGATACGCAGTATTTT.

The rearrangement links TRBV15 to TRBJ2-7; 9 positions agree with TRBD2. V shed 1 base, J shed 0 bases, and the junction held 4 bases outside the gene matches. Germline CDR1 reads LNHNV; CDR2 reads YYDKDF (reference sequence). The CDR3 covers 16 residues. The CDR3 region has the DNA TGTGCCACCAGCAGAGTTGATAGCGGGAGCTCCTACGAGCAGTACTTC. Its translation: CATSRVDSGSSYEQYF.

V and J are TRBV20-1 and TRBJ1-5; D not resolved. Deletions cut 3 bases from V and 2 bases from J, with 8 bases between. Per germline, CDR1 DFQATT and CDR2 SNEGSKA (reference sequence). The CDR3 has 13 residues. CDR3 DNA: TGCAGTGCTAGTGGGCAGGGCAATCAGCCCCAGCATTTT. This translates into CSASGQGNQPQHF.

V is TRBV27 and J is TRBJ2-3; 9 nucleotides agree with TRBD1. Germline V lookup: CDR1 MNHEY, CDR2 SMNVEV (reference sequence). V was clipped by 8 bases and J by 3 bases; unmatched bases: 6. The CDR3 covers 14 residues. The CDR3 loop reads CASRRQGGTDTQYF. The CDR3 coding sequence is TGTGCCAGCCGAAGACAGGGGGGGACAGATACGCAGTATTTT.

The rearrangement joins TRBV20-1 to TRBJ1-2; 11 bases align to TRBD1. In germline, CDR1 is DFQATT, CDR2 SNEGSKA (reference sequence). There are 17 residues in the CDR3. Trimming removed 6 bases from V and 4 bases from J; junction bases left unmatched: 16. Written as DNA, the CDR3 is TGCAGTGCAACCCGGGGGACAGGGGGTCCTACCTCCTATGGCTACACCTTC. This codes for CSATRGTGGPTSYGYTF.

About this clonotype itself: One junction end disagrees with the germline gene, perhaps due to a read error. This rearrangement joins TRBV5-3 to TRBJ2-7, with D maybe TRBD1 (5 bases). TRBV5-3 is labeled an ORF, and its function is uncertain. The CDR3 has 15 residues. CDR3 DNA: TGTGCCAGCAGCTTAAGGCCAGGGAAAAACTACGAGCAGTACTTC. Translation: CASSLRPGKNYEQYF.

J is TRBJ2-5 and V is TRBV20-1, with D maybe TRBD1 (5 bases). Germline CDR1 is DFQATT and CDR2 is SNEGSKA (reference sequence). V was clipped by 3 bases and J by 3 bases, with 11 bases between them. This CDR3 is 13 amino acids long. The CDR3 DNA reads TGCAGTGCTAGGCCCCCAGGGAAAGAGACCCAGTACTTC. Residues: CSARPPGKETQYF.

This CDR3 reads CASSLAGDLSGYTF. In DNA, the CDR3 is TGTGCCAGCAGCTTAGCAGGGGATTTAAGTGGCTACACCTTC. The J gene is TRBJ1-2, the V gene TRBV7-9; D is possibly TRBD1 (5 bases). Germline V gene sequence: CDR1 SEHNR, CDR2 FQNEAQ (reference sequence). The CDR3 has 14 residues. Trimming took 0 bases from V and 7 from J, leaving 12 bases between them.

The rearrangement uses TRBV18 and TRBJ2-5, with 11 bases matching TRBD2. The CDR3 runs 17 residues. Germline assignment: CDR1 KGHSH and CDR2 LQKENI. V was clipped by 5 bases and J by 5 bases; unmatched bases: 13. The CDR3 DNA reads TGTGCCAGCTCATCCCCTAGCGGGAGGAACTTACGGGAGACCCAGTACTTC. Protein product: CASSSPSGRNLRETQYF.

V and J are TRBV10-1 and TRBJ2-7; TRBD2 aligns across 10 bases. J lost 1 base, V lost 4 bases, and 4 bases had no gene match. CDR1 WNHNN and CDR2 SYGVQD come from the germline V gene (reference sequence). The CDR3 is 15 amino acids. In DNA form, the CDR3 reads TGCGCCAGCAGTGGCGTAGCGGGAGGTTCCTACGAGCAGTACTTC. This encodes CASSGVAGGSYEQYF.

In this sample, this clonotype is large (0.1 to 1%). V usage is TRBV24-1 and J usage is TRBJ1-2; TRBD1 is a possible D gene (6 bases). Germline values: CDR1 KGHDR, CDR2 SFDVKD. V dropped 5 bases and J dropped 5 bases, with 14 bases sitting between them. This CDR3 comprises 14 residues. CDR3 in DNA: TGTGCCACCAGTGGGAGGACAGTGGAGTATGGCTACACCTTC. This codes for CATSGRTVEYGYTF.

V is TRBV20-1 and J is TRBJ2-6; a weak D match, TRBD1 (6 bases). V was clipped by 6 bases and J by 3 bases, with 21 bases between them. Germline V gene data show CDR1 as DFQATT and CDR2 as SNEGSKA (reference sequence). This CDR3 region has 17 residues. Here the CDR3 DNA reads TGCAGTGCAGAACTCCCACAGGGTTTCTATGGGGCCAACGTCCTGACTTTC. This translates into CSAELPQGFYGANVLTF.